This T cell receptor beta chain originates from a study of shared clonotypes between healthy human individuals. Study information: Participating donors consisted of two women and a few men aged 18 to 49.

All donors were healthy HIV-negative adults lacking recent acute infections or vaccinations. Extraction of genomic DNA in unsorted samples used 100 million or so PBMCs. CDR1 and CDR2 (germline): SGDLS, YYNGEE. CDR3 length: 13 amino acids. With 0 bases removed from V and 6 bases from J, the gap between germline ends came to 6 bases. Sequencing used immunoSEQ multiplex PCR; TCRdb keeps in-frame clones, though not all of them. The sample contains 520,000 or so clones, less than 85% of which appear only once. The chain uses TRBV9 and TRBJ2-2; D unclear. This TCR was recovered from a woman aged 35 to 49 in good health. Some clones in this sample may be carry-over from other donors' samples. The sequenced sample consisted of PBMCs. The CDR3 bases are TGTGCCAGCAGCGTAGGGGTCGCCGGGGAGCTGTTTTTT. As protein: CASSVGVAGELFF.